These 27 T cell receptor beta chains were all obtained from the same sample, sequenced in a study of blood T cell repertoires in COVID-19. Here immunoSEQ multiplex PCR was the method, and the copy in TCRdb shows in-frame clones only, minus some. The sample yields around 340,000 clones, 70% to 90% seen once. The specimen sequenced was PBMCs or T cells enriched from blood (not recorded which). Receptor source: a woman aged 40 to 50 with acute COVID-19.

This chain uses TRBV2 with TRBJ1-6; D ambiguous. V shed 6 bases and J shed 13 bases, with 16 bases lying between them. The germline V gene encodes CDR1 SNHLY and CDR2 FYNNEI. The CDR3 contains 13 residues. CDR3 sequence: CASSSKAEVPLHF. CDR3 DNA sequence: TGTGCCAGCAGCTCTAAGGCAGAGGTGCCCCTCCACTTT.

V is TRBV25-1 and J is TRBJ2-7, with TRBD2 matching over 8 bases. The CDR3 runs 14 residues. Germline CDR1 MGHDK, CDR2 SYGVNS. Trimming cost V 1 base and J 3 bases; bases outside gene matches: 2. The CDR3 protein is CASSESGTSYEQYF. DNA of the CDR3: TGTGCCAGCAGTGAATCCGGGACTAGCTACGAGCAGTACTTC.

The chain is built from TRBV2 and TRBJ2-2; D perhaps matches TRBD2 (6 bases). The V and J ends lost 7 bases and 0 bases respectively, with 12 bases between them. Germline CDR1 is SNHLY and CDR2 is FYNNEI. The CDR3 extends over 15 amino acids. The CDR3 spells CASIVGGPNTGELFF. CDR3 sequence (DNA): TGTGCCAGCATCGTGGGAGGCCCGAACACCGGGGAGCTGTTTTTT.

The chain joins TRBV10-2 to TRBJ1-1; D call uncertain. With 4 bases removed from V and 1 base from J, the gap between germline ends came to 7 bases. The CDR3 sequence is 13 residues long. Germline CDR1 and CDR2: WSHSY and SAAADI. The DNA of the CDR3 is TGCGCCAGCAGTGTGCGGAAGAACACTGAAGCTTTCTTT. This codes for CASSVRKNTEAFF.

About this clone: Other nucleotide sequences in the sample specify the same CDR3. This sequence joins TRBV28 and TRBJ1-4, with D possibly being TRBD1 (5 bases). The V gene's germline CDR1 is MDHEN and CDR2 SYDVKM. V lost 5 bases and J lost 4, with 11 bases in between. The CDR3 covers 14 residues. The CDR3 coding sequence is TGTGCCAGCAGTCGGGACTCCCGTAATGAAAAACTGTTTTTT. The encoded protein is CASSRDSRNEKLFF.

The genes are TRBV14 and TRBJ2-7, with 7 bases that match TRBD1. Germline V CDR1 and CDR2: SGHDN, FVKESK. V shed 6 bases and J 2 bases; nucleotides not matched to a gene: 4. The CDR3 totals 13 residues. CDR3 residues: CASRLTGTYEQYF. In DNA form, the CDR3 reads TGTGCCAGCAGATTGACAGGGACCTACGAGCAGTACTTC.

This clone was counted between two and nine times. The CDR3 sequence is CSVEDNNSGANVLTF. DNA of the CDR3: TGCAGCGTTGAAGATAACAACTCTGGGGCCAACGTCCTGACTTTC. The J gene is TRBJ2-6, the V gene TRBV29-1, with D unresolved. CDR1 and CDR2 (germline): SQVTM, ANQGSEA. The CDR3 is 15 residues long. The ends were cut back, 0 bases at V and 0 bases at J, with 6 bases in the middle.

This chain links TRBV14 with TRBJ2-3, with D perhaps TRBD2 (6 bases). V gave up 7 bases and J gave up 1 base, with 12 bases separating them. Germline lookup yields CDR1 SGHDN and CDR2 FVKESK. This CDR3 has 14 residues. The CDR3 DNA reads TGTGCCAGCACCCTAGGAGGGGGCACAGATACGCAGTATTTT. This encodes CASTLGGGTDTQYF. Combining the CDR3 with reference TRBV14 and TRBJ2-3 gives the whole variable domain EAGVTQFPSHSVIEKGQTVTLRCDPISGHDNLYWYRRVMGKEIKFLLHFVKESKQDESGMPNNRFLAERTGGTYSTLKVQPAELEDSGVYFCASTLGGGTDTQYFGPGTRLTVL.

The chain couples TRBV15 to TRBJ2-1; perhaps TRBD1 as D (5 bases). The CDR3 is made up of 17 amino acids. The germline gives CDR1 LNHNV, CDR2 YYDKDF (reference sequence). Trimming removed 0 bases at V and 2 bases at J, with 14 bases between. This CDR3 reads CATSRDMGLGAYNEQFF. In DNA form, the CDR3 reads TGTGCCACCAGCAGAGATATGGGCCTAGGGGCCTACAATGAGCAGTTCTTC.

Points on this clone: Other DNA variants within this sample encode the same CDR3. CDR3: CASSLSGNTEAFF. The CDR3 region has the DNA TGTGCCAGCAGCTTGTCAGGGAACACTGAAGCTTTCTTT. The rearrangement joins TRBV7-9 to TRBJ1-1, with D unresolved. V was clipped by 3 bases and J by 1 base, with 6 bases between them. Per the germline V gene, CDR1 is SEHNR and CDR2 is FQNEAQ (reference sequence). This CDR3 has 13 residues.

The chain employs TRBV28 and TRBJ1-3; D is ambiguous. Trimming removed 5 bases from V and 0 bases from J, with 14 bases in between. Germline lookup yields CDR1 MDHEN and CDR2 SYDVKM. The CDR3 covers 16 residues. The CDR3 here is CASSAYLGSSGNTIYF. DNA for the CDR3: TGTGCCAGCAGTGCCTATCTTGGGAGCTCTGGAAACACCATATATTTT.

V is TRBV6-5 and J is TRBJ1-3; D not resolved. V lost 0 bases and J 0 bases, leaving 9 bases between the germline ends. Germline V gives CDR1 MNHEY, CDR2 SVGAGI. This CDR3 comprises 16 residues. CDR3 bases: TGTGCCAGCAGTTACTCGACACCGATCTCTGGAAACACCATATATTTT. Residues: CASSYSTPISGNTIYF.

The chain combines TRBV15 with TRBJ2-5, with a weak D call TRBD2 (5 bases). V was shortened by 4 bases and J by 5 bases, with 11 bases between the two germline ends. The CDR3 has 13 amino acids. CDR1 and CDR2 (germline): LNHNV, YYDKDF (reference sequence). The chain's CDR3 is CATSTSRGETQYF. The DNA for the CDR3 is TGTGCCACCAGCACATCTAGAGGGGAGACCCAGTACTTC.

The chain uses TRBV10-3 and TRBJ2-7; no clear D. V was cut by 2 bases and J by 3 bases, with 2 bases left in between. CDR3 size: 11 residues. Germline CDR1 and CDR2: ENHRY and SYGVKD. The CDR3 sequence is CAISERYEQYF. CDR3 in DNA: TGTGCCATCAGTGAGCGCTACGAGCAGTACTTC.

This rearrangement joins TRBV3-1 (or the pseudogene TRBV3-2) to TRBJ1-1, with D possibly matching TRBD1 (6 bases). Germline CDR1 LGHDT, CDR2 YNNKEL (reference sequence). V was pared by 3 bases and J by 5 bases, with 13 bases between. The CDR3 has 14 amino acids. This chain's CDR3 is CASSQAGARTEAFF. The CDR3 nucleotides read TGTGCCAGCAGCCAGGCAGGGGCGCGGACTGAAGCTTTCTTT.

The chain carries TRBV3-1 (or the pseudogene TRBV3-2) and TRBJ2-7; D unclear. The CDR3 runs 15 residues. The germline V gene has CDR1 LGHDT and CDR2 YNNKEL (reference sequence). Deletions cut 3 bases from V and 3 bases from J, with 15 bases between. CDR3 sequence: CASSQAPPPSYEQYF. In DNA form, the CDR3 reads TGTGCCAGCAGCCAGGCTCCTCCCCCTAGCTACGAGCAGTACTTC.

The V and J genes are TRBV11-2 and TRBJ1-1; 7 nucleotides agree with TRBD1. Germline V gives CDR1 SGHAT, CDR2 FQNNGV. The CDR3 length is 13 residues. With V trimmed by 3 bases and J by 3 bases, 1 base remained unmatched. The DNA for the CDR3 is TGTGCCAGCAGCTTCCAGGGGGACACTGAAGCTTTCTTT. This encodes CASSFQGDTEAFF.

Here the CDR3 DNA reads TGTGCCAGCAGCCCTAATTTCCGTAGCGGACGCTCCTACGAGCAGTACTTC. Amino acids: CASSPNFRSGRSYEQYF. The chain carries TRBV5-4 and TRBJ2-7, with D possibly being TRBD2 (6 bases). The CDR3 runs to 17 residues. Per germline, CDR1 SGHNT and CDR2 YYREEE (reference sequence). Trimming cost V 4 bases and J 0 bases, with 20 bases left between them.

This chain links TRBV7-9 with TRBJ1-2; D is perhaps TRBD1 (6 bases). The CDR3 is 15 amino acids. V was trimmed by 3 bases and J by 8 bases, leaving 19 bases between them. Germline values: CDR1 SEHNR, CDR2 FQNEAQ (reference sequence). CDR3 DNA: TGTGCCAGCAGCTTTGAGATACAGGGTACAGAAGGCTACACCTTC. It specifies CASSFEIQGTEGYTF.

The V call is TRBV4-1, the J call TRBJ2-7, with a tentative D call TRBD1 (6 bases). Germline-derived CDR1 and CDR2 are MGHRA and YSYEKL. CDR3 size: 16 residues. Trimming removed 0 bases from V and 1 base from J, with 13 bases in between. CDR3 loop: CASSQDLGAGSYEQYF. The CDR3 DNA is TGCGCCAGCAGCCAAGATCTGGGGGCAGGGTCCTACGAGCAGTACTTC.

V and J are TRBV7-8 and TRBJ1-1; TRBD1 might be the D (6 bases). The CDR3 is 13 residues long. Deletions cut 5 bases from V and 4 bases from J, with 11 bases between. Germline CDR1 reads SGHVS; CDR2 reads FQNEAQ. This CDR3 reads CASSAAGVTEAFF. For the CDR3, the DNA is TGTGCCAGCAGCGCGGCAGGGGTCACTGAAGCTTTCTTT.

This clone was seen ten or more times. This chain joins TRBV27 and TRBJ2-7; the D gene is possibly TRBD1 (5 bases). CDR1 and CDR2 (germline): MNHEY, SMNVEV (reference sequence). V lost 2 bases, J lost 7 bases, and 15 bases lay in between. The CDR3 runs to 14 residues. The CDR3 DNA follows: TGTGCCAGCAGTTTAATCCAGGGCCCAGGGGAGCAGTACTTC. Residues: CASSLIQGPGEQYF.

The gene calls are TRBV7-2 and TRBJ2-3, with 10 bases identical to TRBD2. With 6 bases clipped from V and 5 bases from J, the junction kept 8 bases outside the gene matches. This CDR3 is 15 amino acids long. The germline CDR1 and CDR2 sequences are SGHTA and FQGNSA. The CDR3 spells CASSRGSGGVDTQYF. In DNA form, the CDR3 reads TGTGCCAGCAGTCGTGGAAGCGGGGGGGTAGATACGCAGTATTTT. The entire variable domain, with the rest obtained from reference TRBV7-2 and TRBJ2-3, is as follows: GAGVSQSPSNKVTEKGKDVELRCDPISGHTALYWYRQSLGQGLEFLIYFQGNSAPDKSGLPSDRFSAERTGGSVSTLTIQRTQQEDSAVYLCASSRGSGGVDTQYFGPGTRLTVL.

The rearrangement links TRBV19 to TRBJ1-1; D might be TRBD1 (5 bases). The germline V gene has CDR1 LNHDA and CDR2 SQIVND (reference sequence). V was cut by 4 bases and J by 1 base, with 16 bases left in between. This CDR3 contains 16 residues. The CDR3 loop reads CASSTGIEVRNTEAFF. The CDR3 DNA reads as TGTGCCAGTAGTACAGGGATTGAGGTACGGAACACTGAAGCTTTCTTT.

CDR3 region: CASSAGTGGNTEAFF. In DNA form, the CDR3 reads TGTGCCAGTAGTGCGGGGACAGGGGGGAACACTGAAGCTTTCTTT. The chain is built from TRBV19 and TRBJ1-1, with 11 bases lining up with TRBD1. Per the germline V gene, CDR1 is LNHDA and CDR2 is SQIVND (reference sequence). V was pared by 5 bases and J by 1 base, with 3 bases of the junction left unmatched. This CDR3 is 15 amino acids long.

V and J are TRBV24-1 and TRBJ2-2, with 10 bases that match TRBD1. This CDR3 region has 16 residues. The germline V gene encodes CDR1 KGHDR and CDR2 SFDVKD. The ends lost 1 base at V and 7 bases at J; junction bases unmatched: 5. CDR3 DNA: TGTGCCACCAGTGATTTTCGGACAGGGGGGCGCGGGGAGCTGTTTTTT. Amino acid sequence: CATSDFRTGGRGELFF.

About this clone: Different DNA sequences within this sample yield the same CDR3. The chain's CDR3 is CASSIPGLFNEQFF. The CDR3 nucleotides read TGTGCCAGTAGTATTCCGGGACTCTTCAATGAGCAGTTCTTC. The V gene is TRBV19, the J gene TRBJ2-1; maybe TRBD2 (6 bases). The germline V gene has CDR1 LNHDA and CDR2 SQIVND (reference sequence). Trimming removed 3 bases from V and 6 bases from J, with 12 bases in between. This CDR3 region has 14 residues.